This T cell receptor beta chain was recovered during a study of T cells after yellow fever vaccination. CDR1 is SGHRS, CDR2 YFSETQ, per germline. After removal of 3 bases from V and 3 bases from J, the junction contained 22 bases not matched to a gene. The CDR3 length is 20 residues. TCRdb fed the 5' RACE reads into MiXCR, producing one record per CDR3 protein. This sample has 450,000 to 550,000 distinct CDR3 sequences, with about 19% found just once. The specimen comprised PBMCs, sampled 15 days after the yellow fever booster vaccination. This chain links TRBV5-1 with TRBJ2-7; 9 nucleotides match TRBD2. This sequence was found in a man aged 30 to 45 who received the YFV17D yellow fever vaccine. For the CDR3, the DNA is TGCGCCAGCAGCTCACCCCCGGCTAGCGGGACCGCACCTCTGCTCTACGAGCAGTACTTC. It is translated as CASSSPPASGTAPLLYEQYF.